The T cell receptor (beta chain) under discussion was sequenced for a study of technical replicates of blood from a few donors. There are 15 residues in the CDR3. V lost 10 bases and J lost 0; bases outside the gene matches: 7. CDR1 and CDR2 (germline): SEHNR, FQNEAQ (reference sequence). TCRdb's table, derived via immunoSEQ multiplex PCR, lists solely in-frame clones and lacks some. The table records approximately 73,000 clones, 90% to 95% of them present only once. The V call is TRBV7-9, the J call TRBJ1-5; 9 bases align to TRBD1. The source of this sequence is a human donor in good health. Sequencing was performed on T cells isolated from PBMCs. Written as DNA, the CDR3 is TGTGCCATAGGGGGACAGGGAATTAGCAATCAGCCCCAGCATTTT. Protein sequence: CAIGGQGISNQPQHF.